The present T cell receptor (beta chain) was sequenced within a study of T cells after posttransplantation cyclophosphamide. Study-wide findings and caveats: After PTCy, TRB diversity resembled that of CNI/methotrexate controls.

The method was immunoSEQ multiplex PCR; TCRdb's version includes in-frame clones alone and lacks a portion of them. This repertoire holds approximately 18,000 clones, and none appear only once. This clone was found many times. Its antigen is undetermined. Busulfan-fludarabine conditioning, marrow transplant, and cyclophosphamide on days +3 and +4 were administered. This CDR3 spans 15 amino acids. Per germline, CDR1 MGHRA and CDR2 YSYEKL. V lost 4 bases to trimming and J lost 9 bases; unmatched junction nucleotides: 7. This specimen was PBMCs, taken after allogeneic stem cell transplant with posttransplant cyclophosphamide. This rearrangement joins TRBV4-1 to TRBJ2-1; 12 positions agree with TRBD1. This clonotype was obtained from a female patient between 30 and 39 years old who received an allogeneic stem cell transplant from a related donor, was CMV-positive, and had no GVHD. Some of the T cells may derive from the graft donor. CDR3 in amino acids: CASSLGTGGVGEQFF. The DNA of the CDR3 is TGCGCCAGCAGCCTGGGGACAGGGGGCGTGGGTGAGCAGTTCTTC.